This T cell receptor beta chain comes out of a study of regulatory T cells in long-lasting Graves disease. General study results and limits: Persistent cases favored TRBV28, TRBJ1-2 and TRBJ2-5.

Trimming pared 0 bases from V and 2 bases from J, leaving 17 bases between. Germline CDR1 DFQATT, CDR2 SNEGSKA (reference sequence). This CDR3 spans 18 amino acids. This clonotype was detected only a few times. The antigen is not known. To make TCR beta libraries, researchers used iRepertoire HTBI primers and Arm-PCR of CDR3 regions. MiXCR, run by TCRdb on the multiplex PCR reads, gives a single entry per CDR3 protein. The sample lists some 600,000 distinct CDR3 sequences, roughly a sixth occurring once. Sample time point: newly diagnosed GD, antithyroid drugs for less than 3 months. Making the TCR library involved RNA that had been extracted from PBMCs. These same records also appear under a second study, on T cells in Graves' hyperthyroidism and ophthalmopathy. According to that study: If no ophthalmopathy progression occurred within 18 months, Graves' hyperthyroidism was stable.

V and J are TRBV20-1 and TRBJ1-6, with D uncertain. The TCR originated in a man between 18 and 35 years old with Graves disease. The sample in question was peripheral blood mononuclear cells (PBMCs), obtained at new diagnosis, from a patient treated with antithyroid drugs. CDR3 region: CSAREFRVGDTYNSPLHF. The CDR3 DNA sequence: TGCAGTGCTAGAGAATTTAGGGTGGGAGATACCTATAATTCACCCCTCCACTTT.